The clone carrying this T cell receptor beta chain was observed a single time. The target antigen is unknown. Its ends do not fully match the called genes, so a read error is possible. The data were taken from a study of T cell repertoires in cytomegalovirus infection. TCRdb recomputed calls from the reads with MiXCR, one row per CDR3 protein. Found here are under 800,000 distinct CDR3 sequences, about 24% of them singletons; the top ten hold 6.5% to 10%. The CDR3 totals 12 residues. The germline V gene has CDR1 SGHTA and CDR2 FQGTGA. Findings and limits, study-wide: There were HLA-C-restricted CMV-specific TCR beta clonotypes dominating the ex vivo response.

What was sequenced was CD8+ T cells from PBMCs. The rearrangement joins TRBV7-3 to TRBJ1-2; 7 positions match TRBD1. The TCR comes from a human donor in good health (CMV status not recorded). Some clones in this sample may be carry-over from other donors' samples. In nucleotides, the CDR3 is TGTACCAGCAGCTTAGACAGGGACGGCTACACCTTC. Protein product: CTSSLDRDGYTF.